This T cell receptor (beta chain) was obtained from a study of blood T cell repertoires in COVID-19. Study at large: Donors in the United States, Italy and Spain gave samples during acute or convalescent COVID-19. The cDNA or gDNA used as material had been derived from T cells, B-cell-depleted T cells, or PBMCs.

Profiling relied on immunoSEQ multiplex PCR, and the TCRdb table lists in-frame clones only, not all of them. The sample lists roughly 200,000 clones, around 88% seen once, with roughly 8.8% in the top ten. This clone was observed once. Germline V lookup: CDR1 SEHNR, CDR2 FQNEAQ (reference sequence). The CDR3 totals 18 residues. V shed 0 bases and J 0 bases; nucleotides not matched to a gene: 8. J is TRBJ1-2 and V is TRBV7-9; the match to TRBD1 covers 9 bases. The sequence was collected from a man aged 35 to 55 with active or convalescent COVID-19. Specimen: peripheral blood. The CDR3 DNA reads as TGTGCCAGCAGCTTAGCGCTGGGACAGGGATCAGCTAACTATGGCTACACCTTC. Protein: CASSLALGQGSANYGYTF.